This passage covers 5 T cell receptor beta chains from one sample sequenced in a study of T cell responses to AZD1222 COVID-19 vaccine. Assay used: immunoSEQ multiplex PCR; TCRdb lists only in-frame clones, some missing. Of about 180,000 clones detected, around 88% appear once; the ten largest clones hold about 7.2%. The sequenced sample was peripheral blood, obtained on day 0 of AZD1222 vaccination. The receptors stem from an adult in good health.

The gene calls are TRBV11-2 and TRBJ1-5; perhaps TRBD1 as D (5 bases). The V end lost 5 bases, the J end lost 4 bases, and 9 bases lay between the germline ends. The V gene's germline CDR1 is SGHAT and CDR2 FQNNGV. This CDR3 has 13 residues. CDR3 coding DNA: TGTGCCAGCAGCCAGGGCGTGAATCAGCCCCAGCATTTT. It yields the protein CASSQGVNQPQHF.

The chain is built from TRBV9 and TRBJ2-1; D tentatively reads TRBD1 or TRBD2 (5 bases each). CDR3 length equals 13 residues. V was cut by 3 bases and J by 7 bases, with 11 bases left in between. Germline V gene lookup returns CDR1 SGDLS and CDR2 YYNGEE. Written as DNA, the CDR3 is TGTGCCAGCAGCGCGGGACGTTCTAATGAGCAGTTCTTC. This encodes CASSAGRSNEQFF.

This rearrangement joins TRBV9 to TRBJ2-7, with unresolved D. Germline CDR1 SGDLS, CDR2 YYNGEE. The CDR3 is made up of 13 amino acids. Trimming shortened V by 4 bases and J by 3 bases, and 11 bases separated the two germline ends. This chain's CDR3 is CASSPHKDYEQYF. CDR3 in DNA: TGTGCCAGCAGCCCCCACAAGGACTACGAGCAGTACTTC.

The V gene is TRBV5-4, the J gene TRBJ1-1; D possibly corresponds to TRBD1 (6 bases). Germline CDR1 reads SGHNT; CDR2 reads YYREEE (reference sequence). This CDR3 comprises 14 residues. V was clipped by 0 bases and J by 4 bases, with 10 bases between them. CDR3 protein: CASSLGGGGTEAFF. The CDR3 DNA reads TGTGCCAGCAGCTTGGGGGGGGGCGGCACTGAAGCTTTCTTT.

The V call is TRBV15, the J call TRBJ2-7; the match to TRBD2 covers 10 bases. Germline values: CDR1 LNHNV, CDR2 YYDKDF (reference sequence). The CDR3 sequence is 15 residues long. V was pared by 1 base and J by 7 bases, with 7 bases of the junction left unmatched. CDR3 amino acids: CATSRVAGGGGEQYF. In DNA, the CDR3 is TGTGCCACCAGCAGAGTAGCGGGGGGAGGTGGGGAGCAGTACTTC.